These 10 T cell receptor beta chains originate from one sample sequenced in a study of blood T cells in healthy people across ages. PCR was performed a second time for about 7 to 12 cycles using a sample-barcoded 5' primer and a J-beta primer mix. From the 5' RACE reads, TCRdb called clonotypes with MiXCR, one entry per CDR3 protein. The sample has around 1.5 million distinct CDR3 sequences, approximately 40% seen once; the top ten hold roughly 8.2%. Input material: blood. The origin of the receptors is a woman in her late teens or twenties in good health.

This clonotype came up a few times. V is TRBV10-3 and J is TRBJ1-1, with D hard to call. The V gene's germline CDR1 is ENHRY and CDR2 SYGVKD. V gave up 0 bases and J gave up 7 bases, with 12 bases separating them. The CDR3 has 14 residues. CDR3 region: CAISESSSTHEAFF. In DNA form, the CDR3 reads TGTGCCATCAGTGAGTCTAGTAGTACCCATGAAGCTTTCTTT.

A few counts support this clonotype. V is TRBV5-1 and J is TRBJ2-7; 8 bases are shared with TRBD2. This CDR3 is built from 14 residues. The V gene end was trimmed by 3 bases and the J gene end by 6 bases; junction bases not matched to a gene: 8. CDR1 and CDR2 (germline): SGHRS, YFSETQ. CDR3 sequence reads: CASSSGLGFPEQYF. Written as DNA, the CDR3 is TGCGCCAGCAGCTCGGGACTAGGGTTCCCCGAGCAGTACTTC.

V is TRBV6-1 and J is TRBJ2-1, with 11 bases matching TRBD2. CDR3 length: 15 amino acids. V shed 3 bases and J 9 bases; nucleotides not matched to a gene: 7. Germline V gene lookup returns CDR1 MNHNS and CDR2 SASEGT. The CDR3 is CASSDLLAGVSEQFF. The DNA for the CDR3 is TGTGCCAGCAGTGACCTACTAGCGGGGGTTAGTGAGCAGTTCTTC.

This clonotype was picked up a small number of times. The chain couples TRBV6-5 to TRBJ1-2, with no clear D. Germline V lookup: CDR1 MNHEY, CDR2 SVGAGI. The V end was cut by 5 bases, the J end by 5 bases, with 15 bases between. The CDR3 covers 14 residues. The CDR3 region has the DNA TGTGCCAGCAGTGACGGCGGCCTTGTTTATGGCTACACCTTC. Residues: CASSDGGLVYGYTF.

The chain joins TRBV7-9 to TRBJ1-1; D is unclear. Germline CDR1 and CDR2: SEHNR and FQNEAQ (reference sequence). The CDR3 is 15 amino acids. Trimming shortened V by 5 bases and J by 0 bases, and 13 bases separated the two germline ends. CDR3 nucleotide sequence: TGTGCCAGCAGCCCCTCAGGAAAGCTGAACACTGAAGCTTTCTTT. It is translated as CASSPSGKLNTEAFF.

This clonotype was seen at least ten times. The chain combines TRBV20-1 with TRBJ2-1; D is undetermined. CDR1 is DFQATT, CDR2 SNEGSKA, per germline (reference sequence). CDR3 length equals 14 residues. V lost 0 bases, J lost 8 bases, and 14 bases lay in between. The chain's CDR3 is CSARDARNVDEQFF. In DNA form, the CDR3 reads TGCAGTGCTAGAGATGCCCGGAACGTCGATGAGCAGTTCTTC.

At least ten counts were recorded for this clonotype. The rearrangement joins TRBV27 to TRBJ2-4; TRBD1 might be the D (6 bases). CDR1 is MNHEY and CDR2 is SMNVEV in the germline V gene (reference sequence). The CDR3 consists of 15 residues. V was pared by 3 bases and J by 6 bases, with 15 bases between. DNA of the CDR3: TGTGCCAGCAGTTTTTCGGCCAGGGGCGGAAACATTCAGTACTTC. Its protein product is CASSFSARGGNIQYF.

This clonotype was picked up a small number of times. V usage is TRBV30 and J usage is TRBJ1-2, with TRBD1 as a possible D gene (6 bases). The CDR3 runs to 14 residues. V was cut by 3 bases and J by 4 bases, with 15 bases left in between. Per germline, CDR1 GTSNPN and CDR2 SVGIG (reference sequence). For the CDR3, the DNA is TGTGCCTGGAGGGGGACATCTGTTGGCTATGGCTACACCTTC. It encodes CAWRGTSVGYGYTF.

The V gene is TRBV29-1, the J gene TRBJ2-3; 9 bases agree with TRBD1. After removal of 7 bases from V and 3 bases from J, the junction contained 8 bases not matched to a gene. The CDR3 loop spans 14 amino acids. Germline V CDR1 and CDR2: SQVTM, ANQGSEA. The CDR3 spells CSAKGDRETDTQYF. The DNA of the CDR3 is TGCAGCGCCAAGGGGGACAGGGAGACAGATACGCAGTATTTT.

The gene calls are TRBV20-1 and TRBJ1-2; TRBD1 might be the D (5 bases). Trimming left V 3 bases short and J 0 bases short, with 11 bases between. This CDR3 spans 14 amino acids. Germline CDR1 is DFQATT and CDR2 is SNEGSKA (reference sequence). CDR3 sequence: CSASGQGANYGYTF. The CDR3 DNA reads as TGCAGTGCTAGTGGGCAGGGAGCTAACTATGGCTACACCTTC.